These 22 T cell receptor beta chains share one sample of origin, sequenced in a study of identifying expanded T cells in peripheral blood. Some clones are missing from TCRdb's copy, which holds only in-frame ones; the method was immunoSEQ multiplex PCR. The table lists approximately 100,000 clones, around 89% of them singletons. Sequenced input: blood. These receptors were obtained from a person aged 18 to 75 in good health.

The rearrangement uses TRBV2 and TRBJ2-5, with D unresolved. Trimming removed 6 bases at V and 4 bases at J, with 12 bases between. Germline CDR1 reads SNHLY; CDR2 reads FYNNEI. The CDR3 has 13 residues. The CDR3 is CASSPQLSETQYF. In DNA, the CDR3 is TGTGCCAGCAGCCCCCAACTTTCAGAGACCCAGTACTTC.

This chain uses TRBV28 with TRBJ1-1, with TRBD1 identical over 8 bases. After removal of 6 bases from V and 0 bases from J, the junction contained 9 bases not matched to a gene. The CDR3 length is 16 residues. Germline V gives CDR1 MDHEN, CDR2 SYDVKM. The CDR3 bases are TGTGCCAGCAGCCCAGGGACAGGTGGGGTGAACACTGAAGCTTTCTTT. Translation: CASSPGTGGVNTEAFF.

This rearrangement joins TRBV14 to TRBJ2-7; D might be TRBD1 (6 bases). Germline V gene lookup returns CDR1 SGHDN and CDR2 FVKESK. Trimming pared 0 bases from V and 0 bases from J, leaving 12 bases between. This CDR3 has 16 residues. As DNA, the CDR3 is TGTGCCAGCAGCCAAGACAGGGGCCGCGACTCCTACGAGCAGTACTTC. It yields the protein CASSQDRGRDSYEQYF.

DNA of the CDR3: TGTGCCAGCAGCAATGACACTAACGGAACCTACGAGCAGTACTTC. Encoded protein: CASSNDTNGTYEQYF. The rearrangement uses TRBV21-1 and TRBJ2-7. TRBV21-1 is a documented pseudogene. The CDR3 spans 15 residues.

This chain links TRBV19 with TRBJ2-1; 7 nucleotides align to TRBD2. The CDR3 is made up of 14 amino acids. With 1 base clipped from V and 9 bases from J, the junction kept 6 bases outside the gene matches. The germline gives CDR1 LNHDA, CDR2 SQIVND (reference sequence). The CDR3 protein is CASSIAGGSIEQFF. CDR3 sequence (DNA): TGTGCCAGTAGTATAGCGGGAGGCTCTATTGAGCAGTTCTTC. Drawing the rest from reference TRBV19 and TRBJ2-1, the complete variable domain is DGGITQSPKYLFRKEGQNVTLSCEQNLNHDAMYWYRQDPGQGLRLIYYSQIVNDFQKGDIAEGYSVSREKKESFPLTVTSAQKNPTAFYLCASSIAGGSIEQFFGPGTRLTVL.

The chain joins TRBV6-5 to TRBJ1-2; no reliable D call. V was clipped by 6 bases and J by 6 bases, with 14 bases between them. This CDR3 is built from 13 residues. Germline CDR1 and CDR2: MNHEY and SVGAGI. CDR3 protein: CASSDSTIHGYTF. DNA for the CDR3: TGTGCCAGCAGCGATTCCACCATACATGGCTACACCTTC.

This rearrangement joins TRBV7-3 to TRBJ1-1; 7 nucleotides agree with TRBD1. CDR3 length: 18 residues. With 5 bases clipped from V and 1 base from J, the junction kept 16 bases outside the gene matches. In germline, CDR1 is SGHTA, CDR2 FQGTGA. The DNA for the CDR3 is TGTGCCAGCAGCCCACGGCTACGCACCGGGACAGAGAACACTGAAGCTTTCTTT. Translation: CASSPRLRTGTENTEAFF. The variable domain in full, with the rest retrieved from reference TRBV7-3 and TRBJ1-1, is GAGVSQTPSNKVTEKGKYVELRCDPISGHTALYWYRQSLGQGPEFLIYFQGTGAADDSGLPNDRFFAVRPEGSVSTLKIQRTERGDSAVYLCASSPRLRTGTENTEAFFGQGTRLTVV.

This chain uses TRBV29-1 with TRBJ2-2; 8 bases map to TRBD1. Per the germline V gene, CDR1 is SQVTM and CDR2 is ANQGSEA. The V segment lost 6 bases and the J segment 7 bases; nucleotides outside the gene matches: 10. The CDR3 extends over 14 amino acids. CDR3 sequence reads: CSVTTGVGIGELFF. CDR3 bases: TGCAGCGTAACGACAGGGGTGGGGATCGGGGAGCTGTTTTTT.

The chain recombines TRBV5-8 with TRBJ1-1; D is unresolved. Trimming left V 0 bases short and J 3 bases short, with 6 bases between. Per germline, CDR1 SGHTS and CDR2 YDEGEE. This CDR3 comprises 13 residues. Here the CDR3 DNA reads TGTGCCAGCAGCTTGGATCGGGACACTGAAGCTTTCTTT. Protein: CASSLDRDTEAFF.

This sequence joins TRBV4-3 and TRBJ2-3; the match to TRBD2 covers 9 bases. V shed 1 base, J shed 2 bases, and the junction held 4 bases outside the gene matches. The CDR3 runs 16 residues. Germline-derived CDR1 and CDR2 are LGHNA and YSLEER. The CDR3 protein is CASSQAAGGITDTQYF. CDR3 DNA sequence: TGCGCCAGCAGCCAAGCAGCGGGGGGCATCACAGATACGCAGTATTTT.

The chain is built from TRBV5-1 and TRBJ1-1, with no clear D. The CDR3 is 12 amino acids. CDR1 is SGHRS and CDR2 is YFSETQ in the germline V gene. The V end lost 0 bases, the J end lost 9 bases, and 9 bases lay between the germline ends. CDR3 coding DNA: TGCGCCAGCAGCTTGGGCGGTGAGAAAGCTTTCTTT. The encoded protein is CASSLGGEKAFF.

The CDR3 sequence is CASSLGASENTGELFF. CDR3 coding DNA: TGTGCCAGCAGCTTGGGGGCTAGCGAGAACACCGGGGAGCTGTTTTTT. The genes are TRBV5-5 and TRBJ2-2; D may be TRBD2 (6 bases). The V gene's germline CDR1 is SGHKS and CDR2 YYEKEE (reference sequence). V was pared by 0 bases and J by 1 base, with 10 bases between. This CDR3 has 16 residues.

The CDR3 sequence is CASSLRGFGTEAFF. The CDR3, as DNA: TGTGCCAGCAGCTTGCGGGGGTTTGGCACTGAAGCTTTCTTT. The chain uses TRBV11-3 and TRBJ1-1, with a weak D call TRBD1 (5 bases). There are 14 residues in the CDR3. Looked up from germline, CDR1 is SGHNT and CDR2 is YENEEA. V lost 3 bases, J lost 4 bases, and 12 bases lay in between.

J is TRBJ2-2 and V is TRBV27, with a tentative D call TRBD1 (6 bases). Trimming removed 6 bases at V and 7 bases at J, with 15 bases between. The germline gives CDR1 MNHEY, CDR2 SMNVEV (reference sequence). This CDR3 contains 14 residues. The CDR3 DNA reads as TGTGCCAGCAGCTACGCTCCAGGGGTCGGGGAGCTGTTTTTT. Translated: CASSYAPGVGELFF.

V gene TRBV6-5 combines with J gene TRBJ1-1; 10 bases agree with TRBD1. The CDR3 runs to 14 residues. CDR1 and CDR2 from the germline V gene are MNHEY and SVGAGI. V shed 6 bases and J 4 bases; nucleotides not matched to a gene: 5. The CDR3 coding sequence is TGTGCCAGCAGGAGACAGGGGGCTTTCACTGAAGCTTTCTTT. This codes for CASRRQGAFTEAFF.

The gene calls are TRBV7-2 and TRBJ2-7, with 11 positions matching TRBD1. The germline V gene encodes CDR1 SGHTA and CDR2 FQGNSA. CDR3 length: 15 residues. With 5 bases clipped from V and 4 bases from J, the junction kept 7 bases outside the gene matches. As DNA, the CDR3 is TGTGCCAGCAGCCTCGACGGGACAGGGGGGTACGAGCAGTACTTC. Translation: CASSLDGTGGYEQYF.

The chain joins TRBV7-3 to TRBJ1-3, with D uncertain. Germline V CDR1 and CDR2: SGHTA, FQGTGA. This CDR3 has 16 amino acids. With 0 bases removed from V and 3 bases from J, the gap between germline ends came to 12 bases. DNA for the CDR3: TGTGCCAGCAGCTTAACAGGGCCATCGGGTGGAAACACCATATATTTT. Amino acid sequence: CASSLTGPSGGNTIYF.

V is TRBV6-1 and J is TRBJ1-2; D may be TRBD1 (5 bases). Trimming removed 2 bases from V and 0 bases from J, with 10 bases in between. The germline CDR1 and CDR2 sequences are MNHNS and SASEGT. The CDR3 consists of 15 residues. The CDR3 bases are TGTGCCAGCAGTGAATCCTCGACAGCTAACTATGGCTACACCTTC. This sequence encodes CASSESSTANYGYTF.

V and J are TRBV6-6 and TRBJ1-2; the D gene is possibly TRBD1 (6 bases). V was clipped by 6 bases and J by 2 bases, with 16 bases between them. This CDR3 region has 15 residues. Germline V gene data show CDR1 as MNHNY and CDR2 as SVGAGI (reference sequence). The CDR3 sequence is CASRIKRDTNYGYTF. In DNA form, the CDR3 reads TGTGCCAGCAGGATAAAACGGGACACCAACTATGGCTACACCTTC.

The rearrangement joins TRBV11-2 to TRBJ2-5; a possible D gene is TRBD1 (6 bases). The CDR3 has 17 amino acids. The V gene's germline CDR1 is SGHAT and CDR2 FQNNGV. Trimming removed 5 bases at V and 0 bases at J, with 19 bases between. CDR3 loop: CASSLRRGILNQETQYF. The CDR3 nucleotides read TGTGCCAGCAGCCTTCGTAGGGGGATACTAAACCAAGAGACCCAGTACTTC.

This chain joins TRBV5-1 and TRBJ1-2; 7 positions match TRBD1. Looked up from germline, CDR1 is SGHRS and CDR2 is YFSETQ. The CDR3 extends over 15 amino acids. V lost 3 bases and J lost 7; bases outside the gene matches: 12. DNA for the CDR3: TGCGCCAGCAGCTCCCTTCAACAGGGGCGGGTTGGCTACACCTTC. Residues: CASSSLQQGRVGYTF. Full variable domain (outside the CDR3, taken from reference TRBV5-1 and TRBJ1-2): KAGVTQTPRYLIKTRGQQVTLSCSPISGHRSVSWYQQTPGQGLQFLFEYFSETQRNKGNFPGRFSGRQFSNSRSEMNVSTLELGDSALYLCASSSLQQGRVGYTFGSGTRLTVV.

The rearrangement joins TRBV10-3 to TRBJ1-2; the D gene is possibly TRBD1 (6 bases). Trimming stripped 0 bases from V and 0 bases from J, with 20 bases between. This CDR3 has 19 residues. The V gene's germline CDR1 is ENHRY and CDR2 SYGVKD. Written as DNA, the CDR3 is TGTGCCATCAGTGAGTCTGCAGGGGTCGCGGTCCCGTCTAACTATGGCTACACCTTC. It codes for CAISESAGVAVPSNYGYTF.